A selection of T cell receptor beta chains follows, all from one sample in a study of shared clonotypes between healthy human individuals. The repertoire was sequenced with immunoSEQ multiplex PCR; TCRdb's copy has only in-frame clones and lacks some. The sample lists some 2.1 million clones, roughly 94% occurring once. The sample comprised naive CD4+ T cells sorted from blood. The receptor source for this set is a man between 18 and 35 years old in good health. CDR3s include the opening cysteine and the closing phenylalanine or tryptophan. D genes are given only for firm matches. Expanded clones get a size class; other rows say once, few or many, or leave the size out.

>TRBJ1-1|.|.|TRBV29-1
CSAGLGGGWDTEAFF
TGCAGCGCCGGCTTGGGGGGCGGATGGGACACTGAAGCTTTCTTT
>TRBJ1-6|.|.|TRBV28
CASERYERSPLHF
TGTGCCAGCGAGAGGTACGAACGATCACCCCTCCACTTT
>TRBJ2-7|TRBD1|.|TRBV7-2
CASSLGRTGGGYEQYF
TGTGCCAGCAGCTTAGGACGGACAGGGGGCGGGTACGAGCAGTACTTC
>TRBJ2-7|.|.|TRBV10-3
CAISESGGRDEQYF
TGTGCCATCAGTGAGTCGGGGGGGCGGGACGAGCAGTACTTC
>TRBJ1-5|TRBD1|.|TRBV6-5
CATKGGLNQPQHF
TGTGCCACCAAAGGGGGCTTAAATCAGCCCCAGCATTTT
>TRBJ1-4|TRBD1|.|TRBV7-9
CASSLGQVNEKLFF
TGTGCCAGCAGCTTGGGACAGGTTAATGAAAAACTGTTTTTT
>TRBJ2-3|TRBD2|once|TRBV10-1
CASQSSGGPTDTQYF
TGCGCCAGCCAGTCTTCGGGAGGGCCGACAGATACGCAGTATTTT
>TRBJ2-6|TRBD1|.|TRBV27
CASSPRTGGSGANVLTF
TGTGCCAGCAGTCCCCGGACAGGGGGCTCTGGGGCCAACGTCCTGACTTTC
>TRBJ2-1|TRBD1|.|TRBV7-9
CASSPRTGNPQNEQFF
TGTGCCAGCAGCCCTCGGACAGGGAACCCCCAGAATGAGCAGTTCTTC
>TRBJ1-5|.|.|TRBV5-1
CASSLALELRGVPSNQPQHF
TGCGCCAGCAGCTTGGCCCTCGAATTGAGAGGGGTTCCTTCCAATCAGCCCCAGCATTTT
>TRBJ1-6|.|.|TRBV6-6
CASSYLADNSPLHF
TGTGCCAGCAGTTACCTGGCTGATAATTCACCCCTCCACTTT
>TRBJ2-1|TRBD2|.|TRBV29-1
CSTRLAGSYNEQFF
TGCAGCACCCGACTAGCGGGGTCCTACAATGAGCAGTTCTTC
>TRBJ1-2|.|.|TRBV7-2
CASSPAGESNYGYTF
TGTGCCAGCAGCCCAGCTGGGGAGTCTAACTATGGCTACACCTTC
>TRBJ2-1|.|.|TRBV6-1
CASSEYSGNYNEQFF
TGTGCCAGCAGTGAATATTCGGGGAACTACAATGAGCAGTTCTTC
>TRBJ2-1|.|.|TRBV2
CASSEVEQFF
TGTGCCAGCAGTGAAGTTGAGCAGTTCTTC
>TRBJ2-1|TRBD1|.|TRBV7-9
CASSYPGQGSNEQFF
TGTGCCAGCAGCTATCCGGGACAGGGTAGTAATGAGCAGTTCTTC
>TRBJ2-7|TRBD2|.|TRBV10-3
CAISEGTSGTYEQYF
TGTGCCATCAGTGAGGGGACTAGCGGTACCTACGAGCAGTACTTC
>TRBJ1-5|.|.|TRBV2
CASSEFVRGSQPQHF
TGTGCCAGCAGTGAATTCGTCCGGGGAAGTCAGCCCCAGCATTTT
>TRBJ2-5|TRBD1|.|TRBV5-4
CASSFGQGQETQYF
TGTGCCAGCAGCTTTGGACAGGGGCAAGAGACCCAGTACTTC
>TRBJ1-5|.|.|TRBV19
CASKDIPANSNQPQHF
TGTGCCAGTAAGGACATCCCGGCTAATAGCAATCAGCCCCAGCATTTT
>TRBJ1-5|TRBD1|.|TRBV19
CASSISQGAIYSNQPQHF
TGTGCCAGTAGTATTTCGCAGGGGGCAATATATAGCAATCAGCCCCAGCATTTT
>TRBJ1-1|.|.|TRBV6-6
CASSYPGDAVGSSAFF
TGTGCCAGCAGTTACCCCGGTGACGCCGTCGGTTCTTCAGCTTTCTTT
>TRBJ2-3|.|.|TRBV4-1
CASSQAEFFAASTDTQYF
TGCGCCAGCAGCCAAGCCGAGTTCTTTGCGGCTAGCACAGATACGCAGTATTTT
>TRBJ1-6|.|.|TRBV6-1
CASSEARGAPLHF
TGTGCCAGCAGTGAAGCAAGGGGGGCACCCCTCCACTTT
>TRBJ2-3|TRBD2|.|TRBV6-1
CASIVAGTDTQYF
TGTGCCAGCATAGTAGCGGGAACAGATACGCAGTATTTT
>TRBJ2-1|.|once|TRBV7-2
CASSFTQGSNEQFF
TGTGCCAGCAGCTTCACACAGGGAAGTAATGAGCAGTTCTTC
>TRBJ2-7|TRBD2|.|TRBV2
CASSELGGYKISYEQYF
TGTGCCAGCAGTGAGCTCGGGGGGTACAAGATCTCCTACGAGCAGTACTTC